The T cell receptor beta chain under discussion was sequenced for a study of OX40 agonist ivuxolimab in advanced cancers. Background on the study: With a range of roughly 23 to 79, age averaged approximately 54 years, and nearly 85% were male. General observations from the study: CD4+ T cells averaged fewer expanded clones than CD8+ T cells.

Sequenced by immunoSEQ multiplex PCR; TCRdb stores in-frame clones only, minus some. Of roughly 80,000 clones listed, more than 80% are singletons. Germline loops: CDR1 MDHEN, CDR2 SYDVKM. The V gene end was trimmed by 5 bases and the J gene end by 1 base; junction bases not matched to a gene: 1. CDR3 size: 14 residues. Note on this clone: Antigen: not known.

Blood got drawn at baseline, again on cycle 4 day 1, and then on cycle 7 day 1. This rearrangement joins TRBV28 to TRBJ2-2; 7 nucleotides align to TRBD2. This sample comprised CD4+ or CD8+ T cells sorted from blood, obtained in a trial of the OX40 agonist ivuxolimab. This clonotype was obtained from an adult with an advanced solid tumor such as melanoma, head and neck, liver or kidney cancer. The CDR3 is CASSGGGNTGELFF. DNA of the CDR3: TGTGCCAGCAGTGGCGGGGGGAACACCGGGGAGCTGTTTTTT.